This T cell receptor (beta chain) was captured in a study of T cell changes during pregnancy in multiple sclerosis. Data came from immunoSEQ multiplex PCR; TCRdb stores just in-frame clones and leaves some out. The data hold roughly 61,000 clones, with 93% observed a single time. A single count supports this clone. Trimming removed 8 bases at V and 8 bases at J, with 15 bases between. This CDR3 has 13 residues. Germline V gives CDR1 MNHEY, CDR2 SMNVEV (reference sequence). This clonotype was obtained from a female donor with multiple sclerosis, enrolled in a pregnancy study. The chain has TRBV27 and TRBJ1-4; D is undetermined. Source: peripheral blood, taken after pregnancy. DNA for the CDR3: TGTGCCAGCCTTTCTCCCGGGAGGGAAAAACTGTTTTTT. It codes for CASLSPGREKLFF. Supplemented by reference TRBV27 and TRBJ1-4, the full variable domain reads EAQVTQNPRYLITVTGKKLTVTCSQNMNHEYMSWYRQDPGLGLRQIYYSMNVEVTDKGDVPEGYKVSRKEKRNFPLILESPSPNQTSLYFCASLSPGREKLFFGSGTQLSVL.